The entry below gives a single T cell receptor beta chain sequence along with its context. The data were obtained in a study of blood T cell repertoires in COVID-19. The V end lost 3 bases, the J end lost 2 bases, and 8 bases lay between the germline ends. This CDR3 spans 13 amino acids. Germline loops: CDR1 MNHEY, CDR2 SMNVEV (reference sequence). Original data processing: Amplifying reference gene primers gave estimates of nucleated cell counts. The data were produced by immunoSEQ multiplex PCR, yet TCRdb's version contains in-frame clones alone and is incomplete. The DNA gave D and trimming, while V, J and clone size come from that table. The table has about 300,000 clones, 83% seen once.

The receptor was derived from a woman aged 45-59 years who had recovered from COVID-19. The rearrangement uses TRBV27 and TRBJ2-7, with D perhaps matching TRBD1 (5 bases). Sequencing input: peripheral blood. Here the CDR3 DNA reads TGTGCCAGCAGTTTTGGACAAGCCTACGAGCAGTACTTC. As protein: CASSFGQAYEQYF.